The T cell receptor beta chain described here comes from a study of T cell changes during pregnancy in multiple sclerosis (dated by TCRdb to about 2019). Background on the whole study: The study examined how the T cell repertoire changed over the course of pregnancy in women with multiple sclerosis.

Library creation used the immunoSEQ multiplex PCR assay. The source is immuneACCESS, and TCRdb retained only in-frame sequences with V and J called. Part of the clones is not carried over; for the studies checked, unresolved V genes explain less than half of this, and the remainder is unexplained. In all, the sample holds fewer than 85,000 clones, and about 96% of those were seen once. The top ten clonotypes cover about 1% of the sample. Notes on this clone: Its antigen has not been determined. No much larger clone is present one base from it, and per-base qualities are unavailable.

The CDR3 runs 19 residues from the cysteine to the phenylalanine. Just the 57-base CDR3 DNA is kept, in frame starting at base 1. Trimming accounts for 1 base at V and 5 bases at J, while the number of junction bases matched to no gene is 16. As encoded in the germline V gene, CDR1 is MDHEN while CDR2 is SYDVKM. The starting material was peripheral blood, obtained in the second trimester of pregnancy. The rearranged segments are TRBV28 and TRBJ2-5; 10 bases in the junction line up with TRBD2. This clonotype was obtained from a female donor with multiple sclerosis, enrolled in a pregnancy study. The bases are TGTGCCAGCAGTTTATTTAATAGGGGGAGCGGGAGGGCCTGGGAGACCCAGTACTTC. Translated, it reads CASSLFNRGSGRAWETQYF.